Given below is one TCR beta chain in context. What it binds is not known. This sample stems from a study of T-cell memory formation after mild COVID-19. The study's findings and limits: Within pre-infection memory, some responding clones were found, suggesting cross-reactive memory joined.

Germline V gene data show CDR1 as SEHNR and CDR2 as FQNEAQ (reference sequence). V lost 1 base and J lost 7, with 19 bases in between. The CDR3 runs to 16 residues. The TCR alpha and TCR beta cDNA libraries, bearing sample barcodes and UMIs, were generated by 5'RACE using constant-segment primers. In TCRdb, the 5' RACE reads were re-called with MiXCR into one record per CDR3 protein. In the table there are a few hundred thousand distinct CDR3 sequences, around 15% of which are singletons. Sample: PBMCs or a T cell subset sorted from them (not recorded which). The source of this sequence is a man aged 18-30 years who had mild COVID-19 (a few samples of this study predate the infection). Cell type and time point are not known. The chain has TRBV7-9 and TRBJ2-5; D is possibly TRBD1 (5 bases). CDR3: CASSLVPGNLYGTQYF. In nucleotides, the CDR3 is TGTGCCAGCAGCTTAGTGCCAGGGAACTTGTACGGGACCCAGTACTTC.